This entry is about one T cell receptor beta chain. The antigen remains undetermined. Autoimmune disease history or systemic immunosuppression disqualified patients. Libraries were prepared by immunoSEQ multiplex PCR; TCRdb keeps only in-frame clonotypes and omits some of them. The repertoire has 50,000 or so clones, roughly 88% of them found once; the top ten carry more than 2.5%. This specimen belongs to a study of OX40 agonist ivuxolimab in advanced cancers. Study-wide results and limits: CD4+ T cells averaged fewer expanded clones than CD8+ T cells. Undetermined was the antigen specificity of the expanded peripheral T cells. Clonal expansion from baseline to week 6 occurred in both CD4+ and CD8+ T cells.

This CDR3 is 15 amino acids long. Germline values: CDR1 SEHNR, CDR2 FQNEAQ (reference sequence). J lost 1 base, V lost 5 bases, and 2 bases had no gene match. This TCR was recovered from an adult with an advanced solid tumor such as melanoma, head and neck, liver or kidney cancer. The chain is built from TRBV7-9 and TRBJ1-3; 10 bases align to TRBD1. Sequencing used CD4+ or CD8+ T cells sorted from blood, obtained in a trial of the OX40 agonist ivuxolimab. This CDR3 reads CASSTDRGSGNTIYF. The CDR3 DNA sequence: TGTGCCAGCAGCACGGACAGGGGGTCTGGAAACACCATATATTTT.